The rows below give T cell receptor beta chains drawn from one sample of a study of cytomegalovirus exposure and HLA in healthy donors. Profiling relied on immunoSEQ multiplex PCR, and the TCRdb table lists in-frame clones only, not all of them. The repertoire holds about 100,000 clones, with 75% to 90% as singletons. Sequencing was performed on PBMCs. These receptors originate from a man younger than 40 in good health and CMV-seronegative. Both conserved end residues are part of each CDR3. D genes are given only for firm matches. The listing skips clone size in some rows; elsewhere it reads once, few, many or a size class.

J,V,D,size,CDR3,DNA
TRBJ1-3,TRBV4-1,-,-,CASSQGLDSGNTIYF,TGCGCCAGCAGCCAAGGGCTCGACTCTGGAAACACCATATATTTT
TRBJ1-6,TRBV7-3,-,-,CASSQGLSASPLHF,TGTGCCAGCAGCCAGGGGTTGTCGGCTTCACCCCTCCACTTT
TRBJ2-7,TRBV9,TRBD1,-,CASSVGATGVSYEQYF,TGTGCCAGCAGCGTAGGAGCGACAGGGGTCTCCTACGAGCAGTACTTC
TRBJ2-1,TRBV15,TRBD2,once,CATSTQGTSTYNEQFF,TGTGCCACCAGCACCCAGGGGACTAGTACCTACAATGAGCAGTTCTTC
TRBJ2-1,TRBV4-1,TRBD2,-,CASSQEGLELNEQFF,TGCGCCAGCAGCCAAGAGGGACTAGAGCTCAATGAGCAGTTCTTC
TRBJ2-1,TRBV13,-,-,CASSLGQGINEQFF,TGTGCCAGCAGCTTAGGACAGGGAATCAATGAGCAGTTCTTC
TRBJ1-4,TRBV28,-,few,CASSNQGRDEKLFF,TGTGCCAGCAGCAACCAAGGCAGGGATGAAAAACTGTTTTTT
TRBJ2-1,TRBV30,TRBD2,-,CAWSGLAGGGSSYNEQFF,TGTGCCTGGAGTGGACTAGCGGGAGGGGGCAGCTCCTACAATGAGCAGTTCTTC
TRBJ2-2,TRBV19,TRBD1,-,CASSRGTGFTGELFF,TGTGCCAGTAGTAGGGGGACAGGGTTCACCGGGGAGCTGTTTTTT
TRBJ2-7,TRBV30,TRBD1,-,CAWSWGTEKSYEQYF,TGTGCCTGGAGTTGGGGGACAGAAAAATCCTACGAGCAGTACTTC
TRBJ2-7,TRBV15,-,-,CATSRDAGLARYEQYF,TGTGCCACCAGCAGAGATGCGGGTTTAGCCCGTTACGAGCAGTACTTC
TRBJ2-2,TRBV21-1,-,-,CASDPRLVSPNTGELFF,TGTGCCAGCGACCCTAGACTAGTTTCACCGAACACCGGGGAGCTGTTTTTT